One and the same sample provided the 2 T cell receptor beta chains below, sequenced in a study of T cell changes during pregnancy in multiple sclerosis. TCRdb's table, derived via immunoSEQ multiplex PCR, lists solely in-frame clones and lacks some. The sample includes around 39,000 clones, 80% to 95% of them seen just once. The starting material was CD4+ T cells from peripheral blood mononuclear cells, obtained in the third trimester of pregnancy. These receptors all come from a female donor in good health, enrolled as a control in a pregnancy study.

The V call is TRBV6-6, the J call TRBJ1-1; no definite D call. The V gene lost 6 bases and the J gene lost 1 base, with 9 bases spanning the gap. CDR1 is MNHNY, CDR2 SVGAGI, per germline (reference sequence). The CDR3 is 13 amino acids. The CDR3 region has the DNA TGTGCCAGCAGAAACCTAGGGAACACTGAAGCTTTCTTT. It codes for CASRNLGNTEAFF.

This clone has just a few counts. The V call is TRBV11-2, the J call TRBJ1-1; D is undetermined. CDR1 and CDR2 from the germline V gene are SGHAT and FQNNGV. CDR3 length equals 15 residues. V lost 5 bases to trimming and J lost 0 bases, with 13 bases between them. The CDR3 reads CASSPNLNMNTEAFF. The DNA for the CDR3 is TGTGCCAGCAGCCCAAATCTTAACATGAACACTGAAGCTTTCTTT.